This is a list of T cell receptor beta chains from one sample in a study of T cells in localized non-small cell lung cancer. Some clones are missing from TCRdb's copy, which holds only in-frame ones; the method was immunoSEQ multiplex PCR. The sample records 90,000 to 95,000 clones, about 91% being singletons. The specimen comprised peripheral blood, sampled before any cancer treatment. These receptors all stem from a man aged 40 to 70 with stage I squamous cell lung carcinoma. CDR3s include the opening cysteine and the closing phenylalanine or tryptophan. A D gene is named only where the DNA matches it firmly. Not every row has a clone size; where given, it reads once, few, many or a size class.

j_gene | v_gene | d_gene | abundance | CDR3aa | CDR3nt
TRBJ2-1 | TRBV6-1 | TRBD1 | NA | CASSDRGRNEQFF | TGTGCCAGCAGTGACAGGGGGCGGAATGAGCAGTTCTTC
TRBJ2-1 | TRBV30 | TRBD2 | NA | CAWSKPGLAGSEQFF | TGTGCCTGGAGTAAACCGGGACTAGCGGGGAGTGAGCAGTTCTTC
TRBJ1-1 | TRBV27 | TRBD1 | NA | CASSLRAGGGKGTEAFF | TGTGCCAGCAGTCTAAGGGCAGGGGGAGGTAAGGGCACTGAAGCTTTCTTT
TRBJ1-2 | TRBV10-3 | NA | NA | CAISGLNYGYTF | TGTGCCATCAGTGGCTTGAACTATGGCTACACCTTC
TRBJ1-2 | TRBV5-4 | NA | NA | CASSLGGPRVFSDGYTF | TGTGCCAGCAGCTTGGGGGGACCCAGGGTATTCTCCGATGGCTACACCTTC
TRBJ2-3 | TRBV6-6 | TRBD2 | NA | CASGRPSGYTDTQYF | TGTGCCAGCGGTCGGCCTAGCGGTTACACAGATACGCAGTATTTT
TRBJ1-6 | TRBV6-1 | NA | few | CASSDRTKSNSPLHF | TGTGCCAGCAGTGATCGGACAAAGAGTAATTCACCCCTCCACTTT
TRBJ2-5 | TRBV7-7 | TRBD1 | NA | CASSTRTGFGETQYF | TGTGCCAGCAGCACTCGGACAGGGTTTGGAGAGACCCAGTACTTC
TRBJ1-2 | TRBV9 | TRBD1 | NA | CASRGTGGYGYTF | TGTGCCAGCAGGGGGACAGGGGGCTATGGCTACACCTTC
TRBJ1-5 | TRBV7-8 | NA | NA | CASSPEANQPQHF | TGTGCCAGCAGCCCCGAAGCCAATCAGCCCCAGCATTTT
TRBJ1-2 | TRBV6-5 | TRBD1 | NA | CASRRTGQGDRYTF | TGTGCCAGCAGGCGGACCGGACAGGGAGATCGCTACACCTTC
TRBJ2-2 | TRBV5-1 | TRBD2 | once | CASSLVAGGGTGELFF | TGCGCCAGCAGCTTGGTAGCGGGAGGAGGCACCGGGGAGCTGTTTTTT
TRBJ2-5 | TRBV7-2 | NA | once | CASSSQGLLQETQYF | TGTGCCAGCAGCTCCCAGGGACTTCTCCAAGAGACCCAGTACTTC
TRBJ1-5 | TRBV4-1 | NA | few | CASSPMSAENQPQHF | TGCGCCAGCAGCCCGATGTCAGCCGAAAATCAGCCCCAGCATTTT
TRBJ1-2 | TRBV10-1 | TRBD1 | NA | CASSRDRADGYTF | TGCGCCAGCAGCCGGGACAGGGCTGATGGCTACACCTTC
TRBJ2-5 | TRBV27 | NA | medium-sized | CASSPRWQETQYF | TGTGCCAGCAGTCCCCGTTGGCAAGAGACCCAGTACTTC
TRBJ2-2 | TRBV6-1 | NA | NA | CASSSQGPNTGELFF | TGTGCCAGCAGTTCTCAGGGCCCGAACACCGGGGAGCTGTTTTTT
TRBJ2-1 | TRBV7-9 | TRBD1 | few | CASSRGGQTYNEQFF | TGTGCCAGCAGCCGAGGGGGACAGACATACAATGAGCAGTTCTTC
TRBJ1-3 | TRBV5-1 | NA | NA | CASSLGQHLSGNTIYF | TGCGCCAGCAGCTTGGGACAGCACCTCTCTGGAAACACCATATATTTT
TRBJ1-2 | TRBV19 | TRBD1 | NA | CASSERTGDGYTF | TGTGCCAGTAGTGAAAGGACAGGTGATGGCTACACCTTC
TRBJ2-3 | TRBV19 | NA | few | CASSIFGGNTDTQYF | TGTGCCAGTAGTATATTTGGCGGGAACACAGATACGCAGTATTTT
TRBJ2-5 | TRBV5-1 | NA | NA | CASSLGIGETQYF | TGCGCCAGCAGCTTAGGTATTGGGGAGACCCAGTACTTC
TRBJ1-1 | TRBV6-1 | NA | few | CASSETENTEAFF | TGTGCCAGCAGTGAGACAGAGAACACTGAAGCTTTCTTT
TRBJ1-3 | TRBV4-3 | NA | NA | CASSQDWPGLYTIYF | TGCGCCAGCAGCCAAGATTGGCCAGGGCTATACACCATATATTTT
TRBJ1-6 | TRBV7-8 | TRBD1 | once | CASRWTGQSSYNSPLHF | TGTGCCAGCAGATGGACAGGGCAGAGCTCCTATAATTCACCCCTCCACTTT
TRBJ2-7 | TRBV10-3 | NA | NA | CAIKATSSRVGGEQYF | TGTGCCATCAAAGCTACGTCGAGCCGAGTTGGGGGCGAGCAGTACTTC
TRBJ1-6 | TRBV4-1 | TRBD1 | NA | CASSQVVLGLGQGLNSPLHF | TGCGCCAGCAGCCAAGTGGTTCTGGGGTTAGGACAGGGCCTTAATTCACCCCTCCACTTT
TRBJ1-2 | TRBV4-3 | NA | few | CASSQETGVLSDYGYTF | TGCGCCAGCAGCCAAGAGACGGGGGTCTTATCGGACTATGGCTACACCTTC
TRBJ1-3 | TRBV9 | TRBD1 | NA | CASSTRTGESSWPLF | TGTGCCAGCAGCACACGGACAGGGGAATCTTCGTGGCCATTGTTT
TRBJ1-1 | TRBV7-9 | NA | few | CASSPRIGGMNTEAFF | TGTGCCAGCAGCCCCCGAATCGGGGGGATGAACACTGAAGCTTTCTTT
TRBJ2-1 | TRBV11-2 | NA | NA | CASSRRGLYNEQFF | TGTGCCAGCAGTCGACGGGGTCTCTACAATGAGCAGTTCTTC
TRBJ2-4 | TRBV10-3 | TRBD1 | NA | CAISSGQGAGEAKNIQYF | TGTGCCATCAGTAGTGGACAGGGGGCCGGGGAAGCCAAAAACATTCAGTACTTC
TRBJ1-6 | TRBV6-6 | NA | NA | CASSYTGTSISPLHF | TGTGCCAGCAGTTATACCGGGACCTCGATTTCCCCCCTCCACTTT
TRBJ2-6 | TRBV18 | TRBD2 | NA | CASSPSGASSGANVLTF | TGTGCCAGCTCACCGAGCGGGGCCAGCTCTGGGGCCAACGTCCTGACTTTC
TRBJ1-5 | TRBV19 | NA | NA | CASSAEILGPQHF | TGTGCCAGTAGTGCGGAGATTTTGGGGCCCCAGCATTTT